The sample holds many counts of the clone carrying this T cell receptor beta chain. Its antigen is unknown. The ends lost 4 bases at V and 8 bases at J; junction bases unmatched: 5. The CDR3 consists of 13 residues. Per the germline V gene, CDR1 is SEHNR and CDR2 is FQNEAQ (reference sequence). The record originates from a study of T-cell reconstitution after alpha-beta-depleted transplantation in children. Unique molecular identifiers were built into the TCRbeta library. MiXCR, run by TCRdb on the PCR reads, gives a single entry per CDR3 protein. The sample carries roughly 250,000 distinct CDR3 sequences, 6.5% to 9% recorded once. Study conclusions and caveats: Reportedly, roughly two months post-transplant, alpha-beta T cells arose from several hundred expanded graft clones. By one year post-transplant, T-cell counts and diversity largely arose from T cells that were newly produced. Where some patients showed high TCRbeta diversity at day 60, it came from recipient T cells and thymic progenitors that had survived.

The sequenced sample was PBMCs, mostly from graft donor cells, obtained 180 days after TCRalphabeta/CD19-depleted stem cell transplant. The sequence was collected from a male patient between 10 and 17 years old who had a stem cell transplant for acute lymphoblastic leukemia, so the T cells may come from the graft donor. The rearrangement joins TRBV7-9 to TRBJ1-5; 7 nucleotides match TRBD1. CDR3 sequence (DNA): TGTGCCAGCAGCTCCAGGGGGGAAGAGCCCCAGCATTTT. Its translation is CASSSRGEEPQHF. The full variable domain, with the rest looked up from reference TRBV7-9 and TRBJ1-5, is DTGVSQNPRHKITKRGQNVTFRCDPISEHNRLYWYRQTLGQGPEFLTYFQNEAQLEKSRLLSDRFSAERPKGSFSTLEIQRTEQGDSAMYLCASSSRGEEPQHFGDGTRLSIL.